This paragraph covers one T cell receptor (beta chain) sequence. Its antigen remains unidentified. No quality values exist for individual bases; no much larger clone is one base distant. The data are from a study of cytomegalovirus exposure and HLA in healthy donors (dated by TCRdb to the late 2010s). With respect to the entire study: In an earlier analysis of fewer than 750 of the donors, under 300 Gb of sequence data and approximately 100 million unique TCR beta sequences from 150 million to 200 million T cells were reported. The study was designed to test whether signatures of past pathogen exposure could be identified by cataloging public T cell receptors. An earlier analysis of several hundred of the donors applied high-throughput TCR beta sequencing to assess whether each TCR beta V gene segment acted as functional or pseudogenic. Every repertoire in the discovery cohort had been generated on one and the same sequencing platform. A handful of DR-DQ haplotypes were handled as single units for association and clustering because linkage in the cohort was strong. Using immunosequencing, the study profiled T cell repertoires from approximately 700 subjects and related those repertoires to cytomegalovirus serostatus. In the later analysis, no new phenotypic data were used to find candidate immune exposures; instead, reliance was placed on TCR beta sequences and their occurrence across donors. The genetic ancestry cluster associated with self-reported Caucasian donors included 81% of the roughly 400 genotyped donors. Both class I and class II loci were covered by HLA typing, at four-digit resolution. An early release that covered approximately 600 HLA-typed donors contained about 300 gigabases of sequencing data and around 85 million unique TCR sequences. On average, 235,054 unique TCR beta nucleotide sequences were sequenced per donor among about 400 genotyped donors of the cohort, with 15% to 20% of those sequences being non-productive. A later genetic analysis used genome-wide SNP genotypes for about 60% of the roughly 670 donors, treating that subset as a discovery cohort. In a later analysis, previously published TCR beta repertoires from fewer than 750 donors were re-analyzed and high-resolution HLA genotyping was added so that TCR occurrence patterns could be studied. Donor age, sex, ethnicity and CMV serostatus were collected together with the repertoire data. Besides the first cohort of more than 650 subjects, a separate validation cohort made up of some 110 different subjects was used. Typing coverage differed by locus: A, B, C, DRB1 and DQB1 were typed in roughly 620-630 donors, DQA1 in roughly 500, DPA1 in some 570, and DPB1 in around 440. To predict cytomegalovirus infection status, the study brought together high-throughput TCR immunosequencing, statistical association of individual TCRs with disease status, and machine learning. What the research found in general, with its limitations: A later analysis found that TCR association rates varied across HLA loci, with DRB1 alleles showing the most associated TCRs and HLA-C alleles the fewest. According to a later genetic analysis, donors in an Asian-associated ancestry cluster had fewer N-insertions in productive TCRs than the approximately 630-donor mean. The classifier was reported to diagnose cytomegalovirus status with high specificity and sensitivity in both the original and validation cohorts. In an earlier analysis of approximately 590 of the donors, most TCR beta V segments appeared in productive rearrangements about 90% or about 30% of the time, broadly matching IMGT annotations. It was suggested by the authors that the approach could potentially be generalized to other disease states and immunological phenotypes. This cohort had only TCR beta chains sequenced, and the lack of alpha or paired-chain data limited which features could be detected. Three of the identified cytomegalovirus-associated TCR beta chains were confirmed in vitro to be specific for cytomegalovirus antigens. According to a later analysis, parvovirus B19, influenza, CMV and Epstein-Barr virus appeared linked to several top co-occurrence clusters. Strong co-occurrence of HLA alleles, especially DR and DQ, made assigning TCR associations to individual alleles difficult. Specific HLA alleles were associated with 15,000 to 20,000 TCR beta sequences at a false discovery rate of 0.05 in a later analysis. A further reported finding was that TCR beta sequences accurately predicted the HLA-A and HLA-B alleles for most subjects in the first cohort. Correlated functional status among segregating V segments might be attributable to linkage disequilibrium, but an unknown experimental factor could not be ruled out. Some IMGT-functional V segments, including TRBV6-2 and TRBV6-3, could not be distinguished by the 87-base-pair reads and were therefore excluded. Presence/absence analyses assumed roughly uniform sequencing depth across donors, an assumption that may not hold. In the study, about 150 TCR beta chains were listed as associated with cytomegalovirus. A later analysis found that HLA-associated TCR beta chains were more clonally expanded and had lower generation probabilities than equally common non-associated chains. A group of highly shared sequence variants was considered likely to be a technical artifact of the sequencing pipeline. According to a later analysis, most CMV-associated TCR beta chains appeared to be HLA-restricted, and the HLA associations seemed to be driven largely by CMV exposure. For the cohort, immune exposure information was limited to CMV serostatus. The earlier analysis of approximately 560 of the donors excluded some 16 rarely observed V segments, including chromosome 9 orphons, because counts were too low. Because HLA typing was missing for some donors at each locus, association tests included only the typed subset. An association between a missense DCLRE1C variant and V-gene and J-gene trimming of TCR beta chains was found in a later genetic analysis and replicated in an independent cohort. Most TCR sequences were observed very rarely across donors, whereas some public TCRs were present in many individuals.

In total, 630 or so healthy bone marrow donors made up the cohort. At the time of sampling, every cohort member was nominally healthy, though immune exposures that went unrecorded were likely present. The donor was CMV seronegative and was included in the group of under 450 seronegative cohort members. A peripheral blood sample was collected from each donor, and TCR beta sequencing was performed on peripheral blood mononuclear cells. Genomic DNA extraction from the blood cell samples was performed with the Qiagen DNeasy Blood Extraction Kit. The cysteine opens and the phenylalanine closes a CDR3 of 11 amino acids. Just CDR3 DNA is preserved here, 33 bases in frame from base 1. V is clipped by 3 bases and J by 9 bases, and the sequence between their germline boundaries is 11 bases long. From the germline V gene (reference sequence), CDR1 is DFQATT and CDR2 is SNEGSKA. The receptor library was made with the immunoSEQ multiplex PCR assay. For the multiplex PCR, a mixture combining 60 forward primers for TCR Vbeta segments and 13 reverse primers for TCR Jbeta segments was used. A multiplex PCR assay on genomic DNA amplified the CDR3 region of rearranged TCR beta genes. Amplified TCR beta libraries were sequenced as 87-base-pair reads on the Illumina HiSeq System. The authors' analysis ran thus. A later analysis tallied some 79 million unique TCR beta chains across the 700 or so repertoires, and around 9.9 million of those chains were shared by two or more donors. To remove PCR and sequencing errors, raw reads were error-corrected and collapsed into unique sequences using a nearest-neighbor algorithm that merged closely related sequences. CDR3 sequences were aligned to IMGT reference sequences to assign V, D and J gene segments. For a sequence to be retained, a match of at least six nucleotides to both a V gene segment and a J gene segment was required. Rearrangements were classified as productive when the CDR3 lacked stop codons and remained in frame with V and J, and all other rearrangements were classified as non-productive. CDR3 was defined according to IMGT convention as the region running from the second conserved V-encoded cysteine to the conserved J-encoded phenylalanine. In an earlier analysis of around 540 of the donors, sequences lacking an unambiguous match to a single V gene segment were excluded. An earlier analysis of roughly 590 of the donors called V segments functional above 56.7% productive rearrangements and segregating when the between-donor standard deviation exceeded 5%. A statistical classification framework was built for diagnosing cytomegalovirus status from the catalog of TCR beta chain sequences. A later analysis assigned V and J genes by comparing TCR nucleotide sequences with IMGT/GENE-DB human TR gene sequences. In a later analysis, CDR3 sequences and most-parsimonious VDJ recombination scenarios were assigned using the TCRdist pipeline. A later analysis defined each TCR beta chain by its CDR3 amino acid sequence plus V-gene family, and excluded reads lacking a unique V-gene family. In a later analysis, approximately 590 highly shared, low-generation-probability nucleotide sequences were removed to address suspected cross-contamination and a sequencing artifact. In a later analysis, a clonal expansion index was calculated for each public chain from normalized within-repertoire ranks of inferred template counts. Generation probabilities in a later analysis came from a VDJ recombination model fitted to out-of-frame rearrangements, and those results were checked against IGoR. In a later analysis, TCR-TCR, TCR-HLA and TCR-CMV co-occurrence was scored with hypergeometric tests, and a repertoire-size bias correction was applied to TCR pairs. False discovery rates were estimated in a later analysis by permuting HLA or CMV assignments 20 times. In a later analysis, co-occurring TCRs were grouped using DBSCAN, and TCRdist sequence similarity was added for clustering within HLA-allele-positive subsets. Co-occurrence clustering excluded repertoires with fewer than 30,000 or more than 120,000 public chains, plus five with anomalous nucleotide sharing. As stored in TCRdb, this immuneACCESS dataset retains in-frame rearrangements with V and J assigned. A fraction of the clones does not appear; measured against another copy, unresolved V genes explain less than half of the discrepancy, and the remainder lacks a known reason. The D gene and trimming were derived from the DNA, and the V and J assignments and clone size from that table. This sample holds about 55,000 clones; approximately 80% were observed only once. The ten largest clones add up to about 2.3% of the sample.

Sequenced: PBMCs. This TCR derives from a female donor in good health and CMV-seronegative. The chain uses TRBV20-1 and TRBJ1-2; the D gene cannot be resolved reliably. The sequenced DNA is TGCAGTGCTAGTCGCAGCACTAGCTACACCTTC. It encodes CSASRSTSYTF.